The clone carrying this T cell receptor beta chain was picked up many times. This entry is derived from a study of Graves' ophthalmopathy and Graves' hyperthyroidism. RNA transcripts served as template for amplifying TCR beta CDR3 sequences. HTBI primers primed a first-round RT-PCR, and a second-round multiplex PCR followed. One entry per CDR3 protein results from TCRdb running MiXCR on the multiplex PCR reads. The sample records around 1,000,000 distinct CDR3 sequences, about 38% being singletons. The CDR3 spans 13 residues. Germline assignment: CDR1 LNHDA and CDR2 SQIVND (reference sequence). V lost 9 bases and J 3 bases, leaving 12 bases between the germline ends. Each hyperthyroidism patient was newly diagnosed, with under 2 months' duration, and aged 18 to 65. The diagnosis was founded upon clinical symptoms, serum thyroxine, TRAb, thyroid ultrasound and orbital computed tomography.

The specimen was peripheral blood or thyroid tissue (not recorded which). The TCR comes from an adult man with Graves' hyperthyroidism. The chain uses TRBV19 and TRBJ1-5, with D possibly being TRBD1 (5 bases). CDR3 DNA sequence: TGTGCCAGCGAGAGCAGGGCCAATCAGCCCCAGCATTTT. Residues: CASESRANQPQHF. The full variable domain, rest sourced from reference TRBV19 and TRBJ1-5, is DGGITQSPKYLFRKEGQNVTLSCEQNLNHDAMYWYRQDPGQGLRLIYYSQIVNDFQKGDIAEGYSVSREKKESFPLTVTSAQKNPTAFYLCASESRANQPQHFGDGTRLSIL.